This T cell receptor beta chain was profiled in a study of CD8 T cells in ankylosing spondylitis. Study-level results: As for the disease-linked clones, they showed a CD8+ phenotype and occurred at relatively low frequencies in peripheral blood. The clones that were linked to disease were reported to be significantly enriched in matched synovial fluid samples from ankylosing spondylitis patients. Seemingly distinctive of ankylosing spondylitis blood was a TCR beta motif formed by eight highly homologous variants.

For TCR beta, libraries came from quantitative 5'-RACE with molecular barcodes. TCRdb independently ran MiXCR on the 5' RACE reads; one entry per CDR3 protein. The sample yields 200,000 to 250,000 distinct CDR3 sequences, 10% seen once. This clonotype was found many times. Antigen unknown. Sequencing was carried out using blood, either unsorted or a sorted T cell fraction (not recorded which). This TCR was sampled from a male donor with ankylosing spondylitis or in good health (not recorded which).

CDR3 DNA sequence: TGCAGTGCCGCGCCGGACAGGATAGATCAGCCCCAGCATTTT. Its translation: CSAAPDRIDQPQHF. This sequence joins TRBV20-1 and TRBJ1-5; 7 bases match TRBD1. V was pared by 6 bases and J by 5 bases, with 10 bases of the junction left unmatched. Germline assignment: CDR1 DFQATT and CDR2 SNEGSKA (reference sequence). The CDR3 runs 14 residues.